This section outlines one T cell receptor beta chain sequence together with its context. Its antigen is not yet known. No quality values exist for individual bases; no much larger clone is one base distant. In total, over 600 healthy bone marrow donors made up the cohort. At the time of sampling, every cohort member was nominally healthy, though immune exposures that went unrecorded were likely present. Of the 550 to 750 cohort members, around 290 had positive CMV serostatus and just over 350 had negative CMV serostatus, and CMV serostatus was not recorded for the donor. Each donor provided a peripheral blood sample, and peripheral blood mononuclear cells were used for TCR beta sequencing. The Qiagen DNeasy Blood Extraction Kit was used to extract genomic DNA from the blood cell samples. This record belongs to a study of cytomegalovirus exposure and HLA in healthy donors (dated by TCRdb to about 2017). About the study as a whole: An earlier analysis of roughly 610 of the donors reported around 280 Gb of sequence data and around 100 million unique TCR beta sequences obtained from 150 million to 200 million T cells. Using immunosequencing, the study profiled T cell repertoires from about 620 subjects and related those repertoires to cytomegalovirus serostatus. Rather than drawing on any new phenotypic data, the later analysis identified candidate immune exposures from TCR beta sequences and the way those sequences occurred across donors. Every discovery cohort repertoire had been produced on one sequencing platform. In an earlier analysis of over 550 of the donors, high-throughput TCR beta sequencing was used to judge whether each TCR beta V gene segment behaved as functional or pseudogenic. Donor age, sex, ethnicity and CMV serostatus were compiled alongside the repertoire data. Besides the first cohort of 550 to 750 subjects, a separate validation cohort made up of 120 different subjects was used. Typing coverage differed by locus: A, B, C, DRB1 and DQB1 were typed in about 629-640 donors, DQA1 in 500 to 550, DPA1 in around 600, and DPB1 in roughly 470. The genetic ancestry cluster associated with self-reported Caucasian donors included 81% of the roughly 400 genotyped donors. To predict cytomegalovirus infection status, the study combined high-throughput TCR immunosequencing, statistical association of individual TCRs with disease status, and machine learning. A later analysis re-examined previously published TCR beta repertoires from around 670 donors and added high-resolution HLA genotyping to investigate patterns of TCR occurrence. The study was designed to test whether signatures of past pathogen exposure could be identified by cataloging public T cell receptors. Four to six DR-DQ haplotypes were handled as single units for association and clustering, since linkage in the cohort was strong. Among some 400 genotyped donors of the cohort, an average of about 240,000 unique TCR beta nucleotide sequences were sequenced per donor, roughly 18% of them non-productive. Genome-wide SNP genotypes for about three fifths of the roughly 670 donors were used in a later genetic analysis, which treated that subset as a discovery cohort. About 280 gigabases of sequencing data and 75 million to 85 million unique TCR sequences made up an early release that covered nearly 650 HLA-typed donors. HLA typing covered class I and class II loci at four-digit resolution.

The study at large found these results: Most TCR sequences were observed very rarely across donors, whereas some public TCRs were present in many individuals. The study gave a list of 150 to 200 TCR beta chains associated with cytomegalovirus. This cohort had only TCR beta chains sequenced, and the lack of alpha or paired-chain data limited which features could be detected. Linkage disequilibrium might explain the correlated functional status among segregating V segments, but an unknown experimental factor could not be ruled out. A cluster of highly shared sequence variants was judged likely to be a technical artifact of the sequencing pipeline. About 17 rarely observed V segments, including chromosome 9 orphons, were excluded from the earlier analysis of several hundred of the donors because counts were too low. In a later analysis, HLA-associated TCR beta chains were found to be more clonally expanded and to have lower generation probabilities than equally common non-associated chains. In an earlier analysis of more than 450 of the donors, most TCR beta V segments were observed in productive rearrangements about 87% or about 30% of the time, broadly matching IMGT annotations. A further reported finding was that TCR beta sequences accurately predicted the HLA-A and HLA-B alleles for most subjects in the first cohort. According to the authors, the approach could potentially be generalized to other disease states and immunological phenotypes. In vitro tests confirmed that a few of the cytomegalovirus-associated TCR beta chains recognize cytomegalovirus antigens. Because HLA typing was unavailable for some donors at each locus, only the typed subset was used in association tests. Presence/absence analyses assumed roughly uniform sequencing depth across donors, an assumption that may not hold. In a later analysis, most CMV-associated TCR beta chains were found to appear HLA-restricted, with HLA associations seemingly driven largely by CMV exposure. In a later analysis, the rate of TCR association differed among HLA loci, with DRB1 alleles having the most associated TCRs and HLA-C alleles having the fewest. An association between a missense DCLRE1C variant and V-gene and J-gene trimming of TCR beta chains was found in a later genetic analysis and replicated in an independent cohort. CMV serostatus was the only immune exposure information available for the cohort. Strong co-occurrence of HLA alleles, especially DR and DQ, made assigning TCR associations to individual alleles difficult. Specific HLA alleles were associated with 15,000 to 20,000 TCR beta sequences at a false discovery rate of 0.05 in a later analysis. In a later genetic analysis, fewer N-insertions in productive TCRs were reported among donors in an Asian-associated ancestry cluster than the approximately 670-donor mean. In a later analysis, several top co-occurrence clusters were reported to appear linked to parvovirus B19, influenza, CMV and Epstein-Barr virus. Cytomegalovirus status was reported to be diagnosed by the classifier with high specificity and sensitivity in both the original and validation cohorts.

The method was the immunoSEQ multiplex PCR assay. The multiplex PCR relied on a mix of 60 forward primers for TCR Vbeta segments and 13 reverse primers for TCR Jbeta segments. The CDR3 region of rearranged TCR beta genes was amplified from genomic DNA by a multiplex PCR assay. Amplified TCR beta libraries were sequenced as 87-base-pair reads on the Illumina HiSeq System. The paper's data handling went like this. Across the 500 to 750 repertoires, a later analysis counted tens of millions of unique TCR beta chains, approximately 10 million of which were shared by at least two donors. Raw reads were error-corrected and collapsed into unique sequences by a nearest-neighbor algorithm in which closely related sequences were merged to remove PCR and sequencing errors. Alignment of CDR3 sequences to IMGT reference sequences was used to assign V, D and J gene segments. Each retained sequence needed at least a six-nucleotide match to both a V gene segment and a J gene segment. Rearrangements were called productive when the CDR3 lacked stop codons and stayed in frame with V and J; all others were non-productive. CDR3 was defined according to IMGT convention as the region running from the second conserved V-encoded cysteine to the conserved J-encoded phenylalanine. In an earlier analysis of roughly 610 of the donors, sequences lacking an unambiguous match to a single V gene segment were excluded. An earlier analysis of approximately 590 of the donors called V segments functional above 56.7% productive rearrangements and segregating when the between-donor standard deviation exceeded 5%. A statistical classification framework was developed to diagnose cytomegalovirus status using the catalog of TCR beta chain sequences. V and J gene assignment, in a later analysis, came from comparing TCR nucleotide sequences with IMGT/GENE-DB human TR gene sequences. A later analysis assigned CDR3 sequences and most-parsimonious VDJ recombination scenarios with the TCRdist pipeline. In a later analysis, every TCR beta chain was defined by the combination of its CDR3 amino acid sequence and its V-gene family, and reads without a unique V-gene family were dropped. To address suspected cross-contamination and a sequencing artifact, a later analysis removed around 600 highly shared, low-generation-probability nucleotide sequences. A later analysis calculated a clonal expansion index for each public chain from normalized within-repertoire ranks of inferred template counts. In a later analysis, generation probabilities were computed using a VDJ recombination model fitted to out-of-frame rearrangements, and the results were checked against IGoR. In a later analysis, TCR-TCR, TCR-HLA and TCR-CMV co-occurrence was scored with hypergeometric tests, and a repertoire-size bias correction was applied to TCR pairs. To estimate false discovery rates, a later analysis permuted the HLA or CMV assignments 20 times. In a later analysis, co-occurring TCRs were grouped using DBSCAN, and TCRdist sequence similarity was added for clustering within HLA-allele-positive subsets. Co-occurrence clustering excluded repertoires with fewer than 30,000 or more than 120,000 public chains, plus five with anomalous nucleotide sharing. TCRdb retrieved this table from immuneACCESS and kept in-frame rearrangements only. Not all clones are present; in checked studies, unresolved V genes account for under half, and no reason is known for the remainder. V, J and clone size are those of that table, while D and trimming were read from the DNA. The sample data list some 170,000 clones, and 65% to 75% of these were observed just once. The top ten hold under 2.5% of the sample.

Specimen: PBMCs. The receptor comes from a human donor in good health.

The nucleotide sequence reads as follows: TGTGCCAGCAGTTCCCCTGGACAGGGTGGGAATGGCTACACCTTC. This codes for CASSSPGQGGNGYTF. The chain employs TRBV27 and TRBJ1-2; TRBD1 aligns with 8 central bases. Germline trimming: 4 bases from V, 6 bases from J; junction bases outside gene matches: 10. CDR1 MNHEY and CDR2 SMNVEV are derived from the germline V gene (reference sequence). Including cysteine and phenylalanine, the CDR3 has 15 amino acids. Left in the record is the CDR3 DNA by itself, 45 bases read in frame from the first base.